This TCR beta chain was retrieved from a study of T cells in Graves' hyperthyroidism and ophthalmopathy. Whole-study context: Peripheral blood sampling occurred at initial diagnosis, before any treatment. The study's findings and limits: Ophthalmopathy was told apart from stable hyperthyroidism by a 13 V-J model.

Amplification targeted TCR beta CDR3 regions from RNA transcripts. The HTBI primer set was used in a first-round RT-PCR of the TCR CDR3. One entry per CDR3 protein results from TCRdb running MiXCR on the multiplex PCR reads. The table has 340,000 or so distinct CDR3 sequences, 15% to 20% seen once; the top ten hold approximately 49%. Graves' hyperthyroidism showing no ophthalmopathy progression within 18 months was considered stable. Patients between 18 and 65 years old had hyperthyroidism, newly diagnosed and lasting under 2 months. The CDR3 runs to 13 residues. Germline CDR1 reads SGHVS; CDR2 reads FQNEAQ. The V and J ends lost 5 bases and 5 bases, in that order; junction bases with no gene match: 6. In this sample, this clonotype turned up a few times. Antigen unknown.

The gene calls are TRBV7-8 and TRBJ2-7, with 7 bases matching TRBD1. Material for sequencing was blood. The sequence was collected from a woman aged 50 to 65 with Graves' hyperthyroidism. DNA for the CDR3: TGTGCCAGCAGCCTCGGACAGGCTAACGAGCAGTACGTC. Amino acids: CASSLGQANEQYV.